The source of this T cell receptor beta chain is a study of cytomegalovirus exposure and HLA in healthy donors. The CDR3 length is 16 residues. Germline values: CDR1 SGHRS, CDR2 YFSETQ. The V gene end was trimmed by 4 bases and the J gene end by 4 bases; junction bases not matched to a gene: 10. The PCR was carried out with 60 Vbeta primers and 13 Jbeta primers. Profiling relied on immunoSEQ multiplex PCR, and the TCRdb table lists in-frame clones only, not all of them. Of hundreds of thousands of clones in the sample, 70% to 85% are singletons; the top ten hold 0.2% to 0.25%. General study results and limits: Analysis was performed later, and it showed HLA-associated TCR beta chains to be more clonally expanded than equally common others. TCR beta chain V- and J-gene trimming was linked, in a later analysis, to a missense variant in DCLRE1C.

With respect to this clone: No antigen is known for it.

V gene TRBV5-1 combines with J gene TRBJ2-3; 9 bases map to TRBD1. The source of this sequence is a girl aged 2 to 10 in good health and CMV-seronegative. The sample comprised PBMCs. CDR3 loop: CASSGPGQGFSDTQYF. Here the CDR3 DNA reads TGCGCCAGCAGCGGCCCTGGACAGGGGTTCTCAGATACGCAGTATTTT. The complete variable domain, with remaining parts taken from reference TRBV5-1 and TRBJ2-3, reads KAGVTQTPRYLIKTRGQQVTLSCSPISGHRSVSWYQQTPGQGLQFLFEYFSETQRNKGNFPGRFSGRQFSNSRSEMNVSTLELGDSALYLCASSGPGQGFSDTQYFGPGTRLTVL.